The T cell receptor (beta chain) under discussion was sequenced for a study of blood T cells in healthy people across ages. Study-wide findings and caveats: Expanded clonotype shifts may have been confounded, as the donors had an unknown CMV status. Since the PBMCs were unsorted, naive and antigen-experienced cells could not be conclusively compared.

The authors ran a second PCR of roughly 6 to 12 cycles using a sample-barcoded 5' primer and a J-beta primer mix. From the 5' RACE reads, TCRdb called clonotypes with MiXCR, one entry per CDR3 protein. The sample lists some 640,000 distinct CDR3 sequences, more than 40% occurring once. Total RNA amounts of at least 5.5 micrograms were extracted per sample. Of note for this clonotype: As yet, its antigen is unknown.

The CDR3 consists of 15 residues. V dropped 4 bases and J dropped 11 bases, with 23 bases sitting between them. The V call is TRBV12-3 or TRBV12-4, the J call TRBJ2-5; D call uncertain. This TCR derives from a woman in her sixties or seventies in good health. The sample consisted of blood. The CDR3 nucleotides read TGTGCCAGCAGTTCCCCCGCCCGCGGAAACAATGAGCAGTACTTC. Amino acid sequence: CASSSPARGNNEQYF.